Given below is one TCR beta chain in context. Its matching antigen is unknown. TCRdb passed the RT-PCR reads through MiXCR, listing each CDR3 protein once. Altogether 530,000 or so distinct CDR3 sequences are present, roughly 27% being singletons, with the ten largest covering around 1.8%. CDR1 and CDR2 (germline): ENHRY, SYGVKD. The V end lost 9 bases, the J end lost 4 bases, and 10 bases lay between the germline ends. This CDR3 region has 12 residues. These data come from a study of response to subunit inactivated influenza vaccine. Findings and caveats of the study: New T cells are recruited in small numbers by each seasonal influenza vaccination, according to the authors' suggestion.

The receptor was isolated from a man between 45 and 60 years old who received an inactivated influenza vaccine. The sequences come from CD4+ T cells sorted from PBMCs, collected 4 to 6 days after vaccination. This chain connects TRBV10-3 to TRBJ2-1, with D uncertain. CDR3 DNA: TGTGCCATTAGGGCTGATTACAATGAGCAGTTCTTC. It encodes CAIRADYNEQFF.